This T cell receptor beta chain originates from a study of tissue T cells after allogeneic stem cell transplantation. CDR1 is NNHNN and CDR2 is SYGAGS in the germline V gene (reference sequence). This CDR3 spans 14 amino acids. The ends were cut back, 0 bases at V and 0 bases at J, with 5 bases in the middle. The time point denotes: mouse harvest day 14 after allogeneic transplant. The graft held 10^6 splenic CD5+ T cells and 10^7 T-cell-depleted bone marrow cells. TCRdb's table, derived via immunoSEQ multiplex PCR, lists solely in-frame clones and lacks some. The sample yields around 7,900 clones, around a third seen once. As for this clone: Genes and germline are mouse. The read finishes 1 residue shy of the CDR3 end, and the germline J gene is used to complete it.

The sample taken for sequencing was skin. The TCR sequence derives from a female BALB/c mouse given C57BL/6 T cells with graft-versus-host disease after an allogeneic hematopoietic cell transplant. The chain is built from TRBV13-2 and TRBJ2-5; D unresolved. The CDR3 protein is CASGDAFNQDTQYF. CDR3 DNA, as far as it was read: TGTGCCAGCGGTGATGCGTTTAACCAAGACACCCAGTAC.